This passage covers 30 T cell receptor beta chains from one sample sequenced in a study of blood T cell repertoires in COVID-19. Some clones are missing from TCRdb's copy, which holds only in-frame ones; the method was immunoSEQ multiplex PCR. This repertoire shows 170,000 or so clones, 88% found once; its top ten account for 6% to 8.5%. The sequenced material came from PBMCs or T cells enriched from blood (not recorded which). The receptors derive from a woman in her fifties or sixties who had recovered from COVID-19.

The gene calls are TRBV2 and TRBJ2-7; D ambiguous. Trimming shortened V by 8 bases and J by 5 bases, and 10 bases separated the two germline ends. Germline CDR1 reads SNHLY; CDR2 reads FYNNEI. This CDR3 has 11 amino acids. CDR3 DNA sequence: TGTGCCAGCGCGCCTGAGCACGAGCAGTACTTC. As protein: CASAPEHEQYF.

The V and J genes are TRBV10-3 and TRBJ2-7; TRBD2 matches at 8 bases. Germline V lookup: CDR1 ENHRY, CDR2 SYGVKD. Trimming took 7 bases from V and 4 from J; bases not matched to a gene: 12. The CDR3 runs 15 residues. CDR3 coding DNA: TGTGCCATCACCCCGGGACTAGGGGGTTTATACGAGCAGTACTTC. This gives the protein CAITPGLGGLYEQYF.

The rearrangement uses TRBV28 and TRBJ1-2; the D is unclear. Germline values: CDR1 MDHEN, CDR2 SYDVKM. The V gene lost 5 bases and the J gene lost 1 base, with 14 bases spanning the gap. This CDR3 has 15 residues. CDR3 in DNA: TGTGCCAGCAGTGAGGAACGGATGGTTAACTATGGCTACACCTTC. Its translation: CASSEERMVNYGYTF.

The chain uses TRBV12-3 or TRBV12-4 and TRBJ1-2; 11 nucleotides align to TRBD1. CDR3 length: 12 residues. V lost 6 bases and J lost 7; bases outside the gene matches: 1. The CDR3 sequence is CASRGQGGGYTF. The CDR3 DNA follows: TGTGCCAGCAGGGGACAGGGGGGTGGCTACACCTTC.

The V gene is TRBV20-1, the J gene TRBJ2-3, with 8 bases matching TRBD1. The V and J ends lost 3 bases and 4 bases, in that order; junction bases with no gene match: 6. This CDR3 region has 14 residues. Germline V lookup: CDR1 DFQATT, CDR2 SNEGSKA (reference sequence). CDR3 in amino acids: CSASGSGGADTQYF. The CDR3, as DNA: TGCAGTGCTAGTGGGTCAGGGGGCGCAGATACGCAGTATTTT.

In DNA, the CDR3 is TGTGCCAGCAGCGTCCCAACCGGGACAGGAGGGAACACCGGGGAGCTGTTTTTT. Translated: CASSVPTGTGGNTGELFF. V usage is TRBV9 and J usage is TRBJ2-2; 8 bases map to TRBD1. The germline gives CDR1 SGDLS, CDR2 YYNGEE. V dropped 2 bases and J dropped 1; count of bases not matched to a gene: 10. The CDR3 runs to 18 residues.

As for this clone: Its ends do not fully match the called genes, so a read error is possible. The V gene is TRBV3-1 (or the pseudogene TRBV3-2), the J gene TRBJ1-2; 9 bases are a match to TRBD1. The CDR3 is 15 amino acids. Germline V lookup: CDR1 LGHDT, CDR2 YNNKEL (reference sequence). The CDR3 sequence: CASSQDERGTGNRAF. CDR3 nucleotides: TGTGCCAGCAGCCAAGATGAACGGGGGACAGGGAATCGGGCCTTC.

The chain links TRBV7-8 to TRBJ2-3; 9 bases align to TRBD2. With V trimmed by 4 bases and J by 3 bases, 5 bases remained unmatched. This CDR3 is 15 amino acids long. Germline values: CDR1 SGHVS, CDR2 FQNEAQ. In nucleotides, the CDR3 is TGTGCCAGCAGCTCGGGACTAGCTTTAACAGATACGCAGTATTTT. This translates into CASSSGLALTDTQYF.

The chain joins TRBV6-5 to TRBJ2-3, with D unresolved. V was trimmed by 7 bases and J by 6 bases, leaving 17 bases between them. This CDR3 is 14 amino acids long. Germline assignment: CDR1 MNHEY and CDR2 SVGAGI. The CDR3 reads CASTRETPSDTQYF. CDR3 in DNA: TGTGCCAGCACCCGCGAAACGCCCTCCGATACGCAGTATTTT.

This rearrangement joins TRBV7-2 to TRBJ1-2; no firm D call. V dropped 3 bases and J dropped 7 bases, with 18 bases sitting between them. Germline values: CDR1 SGHTA, CDR2 FQGNSA. CDR3 length: 15 residues. The CDR3 region is CASSFSPTSAAGYTF. The DNA of the CDR3 is TGTGCCAGCAGCTTTTCTCCTACATCCGCGGCTGGCTACACCTTC.

The chain couples TRBV12-5 to TRBJ2-7; D call uncertain. Germline CDR1 LGHNT, CDR2 FRNRAP. The CDR3 has 14 residues. V dropped 4 bases and J dropped 0 bases, with 10 bases sitting between them. The CDR3 sequence is CASGSAPSSYEQYF. CDR3 DNA: TGTGCTAGTGGTTCCGCCCCCAGCTCCTACGAGCAGTACTTC.

The J gene is TRBJ2-3, the V gene TRBV11-2; 7 bases align to TRBD1. Germline assignment: CDR1 SGHAT and CDR2 FQNNGV. The CDR3 has 16 amino acids. V trimming: 5 bases; J trimming: 1 base; junction bases outside the gene matches: 9. The CDR3: CASSRTGMGGTDTQYF. Here the CDR3 DNA reads TGTGCCAGCAGCCGGACAGGCATGGGGGGCACAGATACGCAGTATTTT. Based on the CDR3 plus reference TRBV11-2 and TRBJ2-3, the full variable domain is EAGVAQSPRYKIIEKRQSVAFWCNPISGHATLYWYQQILGQGPKLLIQFQNNGVVDDSQLPKDRFSAERLKGVDSTLKIQPAKLEDSAVYLCASSRTGMGGTDTQYFGPGTRLTVL.

The chain couples TRBV5-4 to TRBJ1-2; weak D call: TRBD1 (6 bases). Germline V CDR1 and CDR2: SGHNT, YYREEE (reference sequence). The CDR3 totals 15 residues. The V end was cut by 4 bases, the J end by 8 bases, with 21 bases between. CDR3 sequence reads: CASSQGTRTPDGYTF. Written as DNA, the CDR3 is TGTGCCAGCAGCCAAGGGACACGCACACCTGACGGCTACACCTTC.

The chain couples TRBV29-1 to TRBJ2-2; D unclear. CDR3 size: 14 residues. V lost 1 base, J lost 0 bases, and 6 bases lay in between. The germline gives CDR1 SQVTM, CDR2 ANQGSEA. The CDR3 nucleotides read TGCAGCGTTGAAGTGGGCGCGAACACCGGGGAGCTGTTTTTT. Translating gives CSVEVGANTGELFF.

The V and J genes are TRBV30 and TRBJ2-3; 7 bases map to TRBD1. Germline CDR1 GTSNPN, CDR2 SVGIG (reference sequence). This CDR3 has 15 residues. The V and J ends lost 0 bases and 1 base, in that order; junction bases with no gene match: 4. The CDR3 sequence is CAWSVHTGGTDTQYF. CDR3 nucleotide sequence: TGTGCCTGGAGTGTACATACAGGGGGCACAGATACGCAGTATTTT. The variable domain in full, completed from reference TRBV30 and TRBJ2-3, reads SQTIHQWPATLVQPVGSPLSLECTVEGTSNPNLYWYRQAAGRGLQLLFYSVGIGQISSEVPQNLSASRPQDRQFILSSKKLLLSDSGFYLCAWSVHTGGTDTQYFGPGTRLTVL.

The V gene is TRBV2, the J gene TRBJ2-1, with 12 positions matching TRBD2. The germline V gene encodes CDR1 SNHLY and CDR2 FYNNEI. J gave up 7 bases and V 7 bases, and 8 bases lay outside the gene matches. CDR3 length equals 15 residues. The CDR3 here is CASTRGLAGLNEQFF. In nucleotides, the CDR3 is TGTGCCAGCACTAGGGGACTAGCGGGCCTAAATGAGCAGTTCTTC.

The J gene is TRBJ1-2, the V gene TRBV29-1; weak D call: TRBD1 (6 bases). V was cut by 6 bases and J by 2 bases, with 10 bases left in between. Per the germline V gene, CDR1 is SQVTM and CDR2 is ANQGSEA. The CDR3 loop spans 12 amino acids. This CDR3 is CSVRTANYGYTF. The CDR3 nucleotides are TGCAGCGTACGGACAGCGAACTATGGCTACACCTTC. Using reference TRBV29-1 and TRBJ1-2 for the parts outside the CDR3, the full variable domain is SAVISQKPSRDICQRGTSLTIQCQVDSQVTMMFWYRQQPGQSLTLIATANQGSEATYESGFVIDKFPISRPNLTFSTLTVSNMSPEDSSIYLCSVRTANYGYTFGSGTRLTVV.

The chain carries TRBV7-9 and TRBJ1-1; weak D call: TRBD1 (5 bases). This CDR3 is built from 12 residues. CDR1 SEHNR and CDR2 FQNEAQ come from the germline V gene (reference sequence). V was shortened by 1 base and J by 11 bases, with 11 bases between the two germline ends. DNA of the CDR3: TGTGCCAGCAGCTTAGAGGCGGGGGACGCTTTCTTT. Its protein product is CASSLEAGDAFF.

J is TRBJ1-4 and V is TRBV24-1, with D unclear. The CDR3 covers 12 residues. From germline, CDR1 is KGHDR and CDR2 SFDVKD. Trimming removed 1 base at V and 7 bases at J, with 3 bases between. The CDR3 DNA reads as TGTGCCACCAGTGATTTCGGTGAAAAACTGTTTTTT. Amino acid sequence: CATSDFGEKLFF.

The chain uses TRBV7-9 and TRBJ2-3, with D unresolved. Germline V lookup: CDR1 SEHNR, CDR2 FQNEAQ (reference sequence). The CDR3 totals 13 residues. V lost 1 base and J 2 bases, leaving 4 bases between the germline ends. The CDR3 region is CASSLGITDTQYF. In DNA, the CDR3 is TGTGCCAGCAGCTTAGGTATCACAGATACGCAGTATTTT.

V usage is TRBV19 and J usage is TRBJ2-2, with D maybe TRBD2 (6 bases). The CDR3 spans 13 residues. The V gene lost 3 bases and the J gene lost 8 bases, with 10 bases spanning the gap. The germline V gene has CDR1 LNHDA and CDR2 SQIVND (reference sequence). This chain's CDR3 is CASSIEGRGELFF. The CDR3 region has the DNA TGTGCCAGTAGTATCGAAGGGAGGGGGGAGCTGTTTTTT.

The chain has TRBV19 and TRBJ1-1; D unresolved. V lost 0 bases and J lost 5, with 10 bases in between. This CDR3 region has 14 residues. Germline CDR1 is LNHDA and CDR2 is SQIVND (reference sequence). The CDR3 is CASSIDYRGTEAFF. The DNA of the CDR3 is TGTGCCAGTAGTATAGATTACCGGGGTACTGAAGCTTTCTTT.

The rearrangement uses TRBV6-5 and TRBJ2-7; weak D call: TRBD2 (5 bases). The CDR3 runs to 11 residues. V dropped 8 bases and J dropped 6 bases, with 11 bases sitting between them. The germline CDR1 and CDR2 sequences are MNHEY and SVGAGI. CDR3 amino acids: CASQYRGEQYF. In DNA form, the CDR3 reads TGTGCCAGCCAATACCGGGGCGAGCAGTACTTC.

The rearrangement links TRBV29-1 to TRBJ2-7; 15 nucleotides align to TRBD2. The V gene end was trimmed by 1 base and the J gene end by 2 bases; junction bases not matched to a gene: 3. The CDR3 totals 16 residues. Germline assignment: CDR1 SQVTM and CDR2 ANQGSEA. In nucleotides, the CDR3 is TGCAGCGTTGAAGGGACTAGCGGGGGGGCCCCCTACGAGCAGTACTTC. It specifies CSVEGTSGGAPYEQYF.

The chain recombines TRBV25-1 with TRBJ2-5; possibly TRBD2 for D (6 bases). The CDR3 is made up of 11 amino acids. The V and J ends lost 6 bases and 10 bases respectively, with 12 bases between them. Germline CDR1 MGHDK, CDR2 SYGVNS. CDR3 sequence reads: CASRSSGVQYF. CDR3 DNA: TGTGCCAGCAGAAGTTCGGGGGTCCAGTACTTC.

This clone has just a few counts. This sequence joins TRBV5-8 and TRBJ1-1; no definite D call. This CDR3 is built from 15 residues. Trimming cost V 5 bases and J 1 base, with 15 bases left between them. Germline assignment: CDR1 SGHTS and CDR2 YDEGEE. The CDR3 DNA reads TGTGCCAGCAGTCCGCCTTTCCGACAGAACACTGAAGCTTTCTTT. Its translation is CASSPPFRQNTEAFF.

The rearrangement uses TRBV11-2 and TRBJ2-1; 8 positions match TRBD2. J gave up 6 bases and V 5 bases, and 9 bases lay outside the gene matches. This CDR3 contains 15 residues. Germline V gene data show CDR1 as SGHAT and CDR2 as FQNNGV. DNA of the CDR3: TGTGCCAGCAGCCGCTCGGGACTAGTACTCAATGAGCAGTTCTTC. It codes for CASSRSGLVLNEQFF. Drawing the rest from reference TRBV11-2 and TRBJ2-1, the complete variable domain is EAGVAQSPRYKIIEKRQSVAFWCNPISGHATLYWYQQILGQGPKLLIQFQNNGVVDDSQLPKDRFSAERLKGVDSTLKIQPAKLEDSAVYLCASSRSGLVLNEQFFGPGTRLTVL.

This chain joins TRBV6-2 or TRBV6-3 and TRBJ1-4, with 9 bases fitting TRBD1. V was pared by 5 bases and J by 0 bases, with 7 bases of the junction left unmatched. CDR1 is MNHEY and CDR2 is SVGEGT in the germline V gene. CDR3 size: 17 residues. Here the CDR3 reads CASSRGQGVATNEKLFF. The CDR3 DNA is TGTGCCAGCAGTAGGGGACAGGGAGTCGCAACTAATGAAAAACTGTTTTTT.

This clone was picked up one time. CDR3 sequence: CASTPGEKGLYGYTF. Written as DNA, the CDR3 is TGTGCCAGCACCCCGGGGGAAAAGGGACTCTATGGCTACACCTTC. This rearrangement joins TRBV6-5 to TRBJ1-2; D is perhaps TRBD1 (5 bases). V was pared by 7 bases and J by 4 bases, with 19 bases between. The CDR3 is made up of 15 amino acids. Germline loops: CDR1 MNHEY, CDR2 SVGAGI.

The chain is built from TRBV11-2 and TRBJ2-7, with 10 bases identical to TRBD1. This CDR3 has 15 residues. Germline-derived CDR1 and CDR2 are SGHAT and FQNNGV. V shed 3 bases, J shed 7 bases, and the junction held 9 bases outside the gene matches. The CDR3 here is CASSFAGQGLREQYF. The CDR3 region has the DNA TGTGCCAGCAGCTTTGCGGGACAGGGGTTGCGGGAGCAGTACTTC.